The T cell receptor (beta chain) described here comes from a study of T cells after posttransplantation cyclophosphamide. TCRdb's table, derived via immunoSEQ multiplex PCR, lists solely in-frame clones and lacks some. The sample carries approximately 1,500 clones, over 70% recorded once. Cyclophosphamide on days +3 and +4 followed busulfan-fludarabine conditioning and a marrow graft. This clone came up a few times. What it recognizes is unknown. Points from the study as a whole: Recipient CMV seropositivity and CMV reactivation strongly tracked TRB clonality.

This specimen consisted of PBMCs, obtained approximately 220 days after allogeneic stem cell transplant with posttransplant cyclophosphamide. The TCR sequence derives from a female patient between 55 and 75 years old who received an allogeneic stem cell transplant from an unrelated donor, was CMV-positive, and had acute GVHD only. Some T cells may be transferred from the graft donor.

DNA for the CDR3: TGTGCCAGCAGCTTAGGACAGGGCTATGGCTACACCTTC. It is translated as CASSLGQGYGYTF. V usage is TRBV7-8 and J usage is TRBJ1-2, with 7 nucleotides matching TRBD1. The V segment lost 1 base and the J segment 4 bases; nucleotides outside the gene matches: 0. Germline assignment: CDR1 SGHVS and CDR2 FQNEAQ. The CDR3 totals 13 residues. The full variable domain, completed using reference TRBV7-8 and TRBJ1-2, is GAGVSQSPRYKVAKRGQDVALRCDPISGHVSLFWYQQALGQGPEFLTYFQNEAQLDKSGLPSDRFFAERPEGSVSTLKIQRTQQEDSAVYLCASSLGQGYGYTFGSGTRLTVV.